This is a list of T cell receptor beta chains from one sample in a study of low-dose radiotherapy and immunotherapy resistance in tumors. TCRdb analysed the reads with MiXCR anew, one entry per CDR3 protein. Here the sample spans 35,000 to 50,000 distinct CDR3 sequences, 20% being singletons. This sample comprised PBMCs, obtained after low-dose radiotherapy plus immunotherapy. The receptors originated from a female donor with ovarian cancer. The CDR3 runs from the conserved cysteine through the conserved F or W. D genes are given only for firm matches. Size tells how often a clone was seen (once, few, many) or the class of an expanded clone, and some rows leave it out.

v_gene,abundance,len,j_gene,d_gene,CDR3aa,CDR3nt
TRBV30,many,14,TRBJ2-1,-,CAWRRAGSYNEQFF,TGTGCCTGGAGGCGGGCGGGCTCCTACAATGAGCAGTTCTTC
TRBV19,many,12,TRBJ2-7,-,CASSIGGEEQYF,TGTGCCAGTAGTATTGGGGGCGAAGAGCAGTACTTC
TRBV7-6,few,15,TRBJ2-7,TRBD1,CASSPPRGPTYEQYF,TGTGCCAGCAGCCCCCCCAGGGGGCCCACCTACGAGCAGTACTTC
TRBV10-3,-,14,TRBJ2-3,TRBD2,CAIRPASGTDTQYF,TGTGCCATCCGTCCGGCTAGCGGGACAGATACGCAGTATTTT
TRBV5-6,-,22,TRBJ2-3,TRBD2,CASSLGGSGTDTQYSGTDTQYF,TGTGCCAGCAGCTTGGGCGGGAGTGGCACAGATACGCAGTATAGTGGCACAGATACGCAGTATTTT
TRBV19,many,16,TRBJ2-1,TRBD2,CASSRLAGGFYNEQFF,TGTGCCAGTAGTCGACTAGCGGGGGGGTTCTACAATGAGCAGTTCTTC
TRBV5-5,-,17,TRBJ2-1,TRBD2,CASSSSVHGRAWNEQFF,TGTGCCAGCAGCTCGTCTGTACACGGGAGGGCCTGGAATGAGCAGTTCTTC
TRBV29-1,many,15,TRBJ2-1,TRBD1,CSVTPGQGIYNEQFF,TGCAGCGTTACCCCGGGACAGGGAATCTACAATGAGCAGTTCTTC
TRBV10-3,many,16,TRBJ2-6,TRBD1,CAIKNQGDSGANVLTF,TGTGCCATCAAAAATCAGGGGGACTCTGGGGCCAACGTCCTGACTTTC
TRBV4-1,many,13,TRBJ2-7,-,CASKPGHPYEQYF,TGCGCCAGCAAACCGGGACACCCCTACGAGCAGTACTTC
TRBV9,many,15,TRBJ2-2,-,CASSVRGLETGELFF,TGTGCCAGCAGCGTAAGAGGGTTGGAGACCGGGGAGCTGTTTTTT
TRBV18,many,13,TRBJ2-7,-,CASSPRGGTEGYF,TGTGCCAGCTCCCCCAGGGGCGGCACGGAGGGGTACTTC
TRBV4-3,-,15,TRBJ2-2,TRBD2,CASSQDGLALGELFF,TGCGCCAGCAGCCAAGACGGACTAGCCCTCGGGGAGCTGTTTTTT